This T cell receptor (beta chain) is drawn from a study of T cells after somatic rescue of genetic block. This clone occurred once. The germline CDR1 and CDR2 sequences are KGHSH and LQKENI. This CDR3 has 15 residues. V dropped 6 bases and J dropped 2; count of bases not matched to a gene: 5. The protocol was immunoSEQ multiplex PCR, while the TCRdb copy is restricted to in-frame clones and leaves out a portion. The repertoire holds under 15,000 clones, approximately 70% seen once, with less than 25% in the top ten. Sequencing was carried out using peripheral blood mononuclear cells (PBMCs). V and J are TRBV18 and TRBJ1-3; 9 bases map to TRBD1. This sequence was found in a boy younger than 18. The CDR3 reads CASSPGQGPGNTIYF. CDR3 coding DNA: TGTGCCAGCTCCCCGGGACAGGGTCCTGGAAACACCATATATTTT.